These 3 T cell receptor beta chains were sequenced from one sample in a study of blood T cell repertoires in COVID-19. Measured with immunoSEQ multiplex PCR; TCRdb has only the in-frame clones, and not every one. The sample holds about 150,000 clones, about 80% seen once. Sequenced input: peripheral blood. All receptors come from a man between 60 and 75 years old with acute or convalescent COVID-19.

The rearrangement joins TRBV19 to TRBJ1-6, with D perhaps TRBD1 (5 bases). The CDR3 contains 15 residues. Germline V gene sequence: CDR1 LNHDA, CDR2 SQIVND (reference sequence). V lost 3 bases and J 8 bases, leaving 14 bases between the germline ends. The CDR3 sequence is CASSIGSGVDSPLHF. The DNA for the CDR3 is TGTGCCAGTAGTATTGGCTCGGGGGTGGATTCACCCCTCCACTTT.

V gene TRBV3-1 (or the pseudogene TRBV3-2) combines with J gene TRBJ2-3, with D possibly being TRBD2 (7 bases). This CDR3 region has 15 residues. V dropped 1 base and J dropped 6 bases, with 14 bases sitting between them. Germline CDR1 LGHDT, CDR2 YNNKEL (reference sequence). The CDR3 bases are TGTGCCAGCAGCCAAGTAGGGGGGGGAAAGGATACGCAGTATTTT. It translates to CASSQVGGGKDTQYF.

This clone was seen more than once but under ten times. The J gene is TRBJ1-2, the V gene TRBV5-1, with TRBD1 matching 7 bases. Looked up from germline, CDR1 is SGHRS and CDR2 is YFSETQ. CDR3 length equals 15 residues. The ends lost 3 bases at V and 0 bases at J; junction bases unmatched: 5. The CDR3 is CASSSGQLANYGYTF. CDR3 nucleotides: TGCGCCAGCAGCTCGGGACAGTTAGCTAACTATGGCTACACCTTC.